This T cell receptor beta chain was identified in a study of T-cell reconstitution after alpha-beta-depleted transplantation in children. In its sample, this clonotype was seen a few times. The antigen remains undetermined. As it was prepared, the TCRbeta library received unique molecular identifiers. TCRdb called the PCR reads again in MiXCR, with one record for every CDR3 protein. The data hold about 1,000,000 distinct CDR3 sequences, with around 30% observed a single time. General study findings and limits: Once a year had passed after transplant, T-cell counts and diversity came mostly from newly produced T cells.

The CDR3 runs to 14 residues. CDR1 SGHRS and CDR2 YFSETQ come from the germline V gene. V gave up 0 bases and J gave up 10 bases, with 14 bases separating them. The TCR comes from a boy under two years old who had a stem cell transplant for SCID, so the T cells may come from the graft donor. The input for sequencing was PBMCs, mostly from graft donor cells, taken 360 days after TCRalphabeta/CD19-depleted stem cell transplant. J is TRBJ2-1 and V is TRBV5-1; D is uncertain. The CDR3 sequence: CASSLDGNVREQFF. CDR3 nucleotide sequence: TGCGCCAGCAGCTTGGATGGGAACGTCCGCGAGCAGTTCTTC.